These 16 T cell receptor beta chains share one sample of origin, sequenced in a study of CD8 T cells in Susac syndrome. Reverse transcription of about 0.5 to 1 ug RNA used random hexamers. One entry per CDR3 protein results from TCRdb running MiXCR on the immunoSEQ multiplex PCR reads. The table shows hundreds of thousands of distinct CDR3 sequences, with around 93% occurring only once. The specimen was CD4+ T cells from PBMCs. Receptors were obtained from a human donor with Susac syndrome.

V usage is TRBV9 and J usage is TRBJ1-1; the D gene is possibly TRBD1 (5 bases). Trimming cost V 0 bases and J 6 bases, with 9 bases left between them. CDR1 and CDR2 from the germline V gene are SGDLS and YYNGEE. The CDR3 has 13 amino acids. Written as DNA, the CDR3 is TGTGCCAGCAGCGTAGGACAGCCGCCTGAAGCTTTCTTT. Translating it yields CASSVGQPPEAFF.

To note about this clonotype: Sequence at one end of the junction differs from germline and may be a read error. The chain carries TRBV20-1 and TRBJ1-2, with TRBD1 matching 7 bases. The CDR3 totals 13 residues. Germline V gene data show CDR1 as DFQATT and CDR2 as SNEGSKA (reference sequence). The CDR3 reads CSTRGLSYYGYTF. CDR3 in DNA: TGCAGTACTAGGGGGCTTTCCTACTATGGCTACACCTTC.

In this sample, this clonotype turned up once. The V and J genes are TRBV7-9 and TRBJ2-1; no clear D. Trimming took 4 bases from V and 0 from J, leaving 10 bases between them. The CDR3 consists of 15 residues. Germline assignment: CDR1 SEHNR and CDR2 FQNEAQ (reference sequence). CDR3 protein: CASSYRSTSYNEQFF. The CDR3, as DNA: TGTGCCAGCAGCTATCGGTCAACCTCCTACAATGAGCAGTTCTTC.

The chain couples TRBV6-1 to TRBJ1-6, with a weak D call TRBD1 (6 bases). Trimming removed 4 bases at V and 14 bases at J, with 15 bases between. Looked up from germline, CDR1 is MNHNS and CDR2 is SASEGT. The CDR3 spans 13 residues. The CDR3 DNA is TGTGCCAGCAGTGCAGGGGTTCTAAGGGCCCTCCACTTT. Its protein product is CASSAGVLRALHF.

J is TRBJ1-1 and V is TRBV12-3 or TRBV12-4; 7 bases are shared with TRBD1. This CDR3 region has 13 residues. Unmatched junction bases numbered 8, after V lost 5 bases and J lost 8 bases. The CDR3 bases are TGTGCCAGCAGTAATCAGGGGGGCACCGAAGCTTTCTTT. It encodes CASSNQGGTEAFF.

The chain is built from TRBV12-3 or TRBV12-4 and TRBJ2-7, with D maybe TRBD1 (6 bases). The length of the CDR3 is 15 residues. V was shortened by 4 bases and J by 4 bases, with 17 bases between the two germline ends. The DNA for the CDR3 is TGTGCCAGCAGTTCTAACCGGGACATCCGATACGAGCAGTACTTC. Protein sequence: CASSSNRDIRYEQYF.

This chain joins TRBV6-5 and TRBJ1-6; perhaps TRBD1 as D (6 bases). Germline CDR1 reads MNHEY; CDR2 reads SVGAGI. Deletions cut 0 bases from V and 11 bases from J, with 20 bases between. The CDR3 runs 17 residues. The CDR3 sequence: CASSYSSLKGDSAPLHF. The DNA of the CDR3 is TGTGCCAGCAGTTACTCTTCTCTCAAGGGGGATTCGGCACCCCTCCACTTT.

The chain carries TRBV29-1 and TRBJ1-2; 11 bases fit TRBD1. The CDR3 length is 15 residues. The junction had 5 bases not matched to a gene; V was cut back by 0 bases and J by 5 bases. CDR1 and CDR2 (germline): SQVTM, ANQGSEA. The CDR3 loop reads CSVEDRDRGRYGYTF. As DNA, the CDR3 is TGCAGCGTTGAAGATAGGGACAGGGGGAGGTATGGCTACACCTTC.

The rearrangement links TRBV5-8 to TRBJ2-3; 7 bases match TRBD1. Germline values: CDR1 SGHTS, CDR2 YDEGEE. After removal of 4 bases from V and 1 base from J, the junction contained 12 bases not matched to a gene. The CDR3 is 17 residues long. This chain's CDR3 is CASSPKRQGTRTDTQYF. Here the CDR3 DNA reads TGTGCCAGCAGCCCGAAAAGACAGGGAACCCGCACAGATACGCAGTATTTT.

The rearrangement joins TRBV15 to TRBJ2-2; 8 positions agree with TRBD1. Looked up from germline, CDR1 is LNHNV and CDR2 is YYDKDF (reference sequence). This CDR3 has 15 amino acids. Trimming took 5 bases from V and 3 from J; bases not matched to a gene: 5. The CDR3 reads CATSGDRRDTGELFF. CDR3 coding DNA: TGTGCCACCAGCGGGGACAGGCGCGACACCGGGGAGCTGTTTTTT.

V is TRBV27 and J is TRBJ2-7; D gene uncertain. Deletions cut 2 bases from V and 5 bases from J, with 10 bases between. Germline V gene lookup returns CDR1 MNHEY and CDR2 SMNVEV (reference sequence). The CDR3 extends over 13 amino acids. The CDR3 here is CASSLSPPDEQYF. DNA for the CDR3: TGTGCCAGCAGTTTAAGCCCGCCGGACGAGCAGTACTTC.

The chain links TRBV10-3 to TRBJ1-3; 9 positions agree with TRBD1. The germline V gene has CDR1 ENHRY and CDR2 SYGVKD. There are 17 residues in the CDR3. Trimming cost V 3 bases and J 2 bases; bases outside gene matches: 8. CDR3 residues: CAISDPNRGQAGNTIYF. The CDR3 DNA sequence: TGTGCCATCAGTGACCCAAACAGGGGGCAGGCTGGAAACACCATATATTTT.

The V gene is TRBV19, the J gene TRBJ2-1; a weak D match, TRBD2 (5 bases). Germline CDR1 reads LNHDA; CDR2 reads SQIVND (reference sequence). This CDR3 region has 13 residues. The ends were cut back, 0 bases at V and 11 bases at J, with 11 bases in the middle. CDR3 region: CASSIDLEGQQFF. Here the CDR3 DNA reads TGTGCCAGTAGTATAGATCTAGAGGGTCAGCAGTTCTTC.

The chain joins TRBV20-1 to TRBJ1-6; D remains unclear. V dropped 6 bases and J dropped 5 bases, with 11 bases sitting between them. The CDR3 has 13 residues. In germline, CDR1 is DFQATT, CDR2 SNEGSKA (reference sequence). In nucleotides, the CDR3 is TGCAGTGCGACAATAGACAATAATTCACCCCTCCACTTT. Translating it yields CSATIDNNSPLHF.

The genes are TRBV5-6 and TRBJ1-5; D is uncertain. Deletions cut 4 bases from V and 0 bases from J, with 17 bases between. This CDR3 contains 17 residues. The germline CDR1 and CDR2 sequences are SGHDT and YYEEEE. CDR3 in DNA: TGTGCCAGCAGCACCCGGAGGTGGCGGGTTAGCAATCAGCCCCAGCATTTT. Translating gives CASSTRRWRVSNQPQHF.

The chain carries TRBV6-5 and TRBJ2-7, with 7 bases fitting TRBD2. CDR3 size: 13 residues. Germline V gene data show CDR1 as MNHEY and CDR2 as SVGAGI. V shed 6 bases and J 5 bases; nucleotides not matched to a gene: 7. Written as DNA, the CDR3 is TGTGCCAGCAGCCCCGGGGGGATCAACGAGCAGTACTTC. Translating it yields CASSPGGINEQYF.